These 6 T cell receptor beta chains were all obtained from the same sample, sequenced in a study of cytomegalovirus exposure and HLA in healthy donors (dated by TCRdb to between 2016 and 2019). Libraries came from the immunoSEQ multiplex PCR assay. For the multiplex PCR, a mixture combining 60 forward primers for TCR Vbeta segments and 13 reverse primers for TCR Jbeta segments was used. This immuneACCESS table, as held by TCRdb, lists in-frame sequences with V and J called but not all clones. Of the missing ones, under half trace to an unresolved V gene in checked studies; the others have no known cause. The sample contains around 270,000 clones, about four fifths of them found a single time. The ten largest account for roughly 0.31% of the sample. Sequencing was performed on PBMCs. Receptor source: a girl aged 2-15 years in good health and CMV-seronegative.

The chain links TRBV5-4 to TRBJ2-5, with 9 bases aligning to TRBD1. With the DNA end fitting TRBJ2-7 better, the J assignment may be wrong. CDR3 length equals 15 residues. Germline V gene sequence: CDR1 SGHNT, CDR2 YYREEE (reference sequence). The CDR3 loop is CASSFTGGTNYEQYF. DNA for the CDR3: TGTGCCAGCAGCTTTACAGGGGGCACAAACTACGAGCAGTACTTC.

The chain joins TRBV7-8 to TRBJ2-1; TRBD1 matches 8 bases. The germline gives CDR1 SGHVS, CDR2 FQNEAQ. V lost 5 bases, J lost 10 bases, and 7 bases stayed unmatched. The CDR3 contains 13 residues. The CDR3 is CASSEDRALEQFF. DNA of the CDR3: TGTGCCAGCAGCGAGGACAGGGCGTTAGAGCAGTTCTTC.

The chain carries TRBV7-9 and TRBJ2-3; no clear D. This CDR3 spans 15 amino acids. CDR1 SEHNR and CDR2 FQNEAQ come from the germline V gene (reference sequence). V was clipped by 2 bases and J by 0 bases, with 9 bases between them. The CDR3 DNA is TGTGCCAGCAGCTTACCGGTAACTAGCACAGATACGCAGTATTTT. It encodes CASSLPVTSTDTQYF.

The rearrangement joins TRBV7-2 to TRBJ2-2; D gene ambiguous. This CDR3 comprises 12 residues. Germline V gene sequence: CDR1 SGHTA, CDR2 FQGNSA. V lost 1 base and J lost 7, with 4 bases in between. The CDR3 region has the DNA TGTGCCAGCAGCTTAGTCGTCGGGGAGCTGTTTTTT. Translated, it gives CASSLVVGELFF.

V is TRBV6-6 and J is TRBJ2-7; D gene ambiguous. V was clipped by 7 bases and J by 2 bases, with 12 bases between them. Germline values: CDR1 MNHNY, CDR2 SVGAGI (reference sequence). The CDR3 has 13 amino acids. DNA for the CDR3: TGTGCCAGCATGCAGCGAGATCCCTACGAGCAGTACTTC. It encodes CASMQRDPYEQYF.

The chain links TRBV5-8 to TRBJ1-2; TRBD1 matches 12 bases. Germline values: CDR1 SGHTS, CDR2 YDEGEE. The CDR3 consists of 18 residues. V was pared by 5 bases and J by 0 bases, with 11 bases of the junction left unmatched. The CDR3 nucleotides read TGTGCCAGCAGACCCGGGACAGGGGGCGCAACTGCTAACTATGGCTACACCTTC. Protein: CASRPGTGGATANYGYTF.